This T cell receptor (beta chain) was observed in a study of T-cell memory formation after mild COVID-19. Overall study: TCR clusters were mostly confined to one donor each. Regarding the study as a whole: Specificity for SARS-CoV-2 was not confirmed among the second-wave clones peaking on day 37. Memory cells collected pre-infection included some clones that later responded, suggesting cross-reactive memory joined. The study found balanced CD4/CD8 in clones contracting day 15 to 85 and a CD4+ lean in later expanders.

Trimming stripped 4 bases from V and 4 bases from J, with 12 bases between. CDR1 is MNHEY and CDR2 is SMNVEV in the germline V gene (reference sequence). This CDR3 has 14 amino acids. Only a few counts were recorded for this clonotype. Its specificity is unknown. TCRdb reprocessed the 5' RACE reads with MiXCR, giving one entry per CDR3 protein. The sample lists hundreds of thousands of distinct CDR3 sequences; more than 15% were seen once. The sample taken for sequencing was PBMCs or a T cell subset sorted from them (not recorded which). This chain uses TRBV27 with TRBJ2-3, with D unclear. The source is a man between 18 and 29 years old who had mild COVID-19 (a few samples of this study predate the infection). Cell type and time point are not known. In nucleotides, the CDR3 is TGTGCCAGCAGTTCCAACGCGTCACCAGATACGCAGTATTTT. Translated, it gives CASSSNASPDTQYF.